These 25 T cell receptor beta chains share one sample of origin, sequenced in a study of OX40 agonist ivuxolimab in advanced cancers. The data were produced by immunoSEQ multiplex PCR, yet TCRdb's version contains in-frame clones alone and is incomplete. The sample records roughly 15,000 clones, about 77% being singletons. The material was CD4+ or CD8+ T cells sorted from blood, obtained in a trial of the OX40 agonist ivuxolimab. The receptors shown here come from an adult with an advanced solid tumor such as melanoma, head and neck, liver or kidney cancer.

J is TRBJ2-5 and V is TRBV5-4; 10 bases match TRBD1. The CDR3 is 16 residues long. Germline CDR1 and CDR2: SGHNT and YYREEE (reference sequence). The trim removed 5 bases at V and 4 bases at J, leaving 11 bases unmatched. Here the CDR3 DNA reads TGTGCCAGCAGTCAAACGACAGGGGGCAACAGAGAGACCCAGTACTTC. It codes for CASSQTTGGNRETQYF.

This chain connects TRBV4-3 to TRBJ1-1; D might be TRBD1 (6 bases). Per germline, CDR1 LGHNA and CDR2 YSLEER. Deletions cut 4 bases from V and 3 bases from J, with 12 bases between. CDR3 length: 14 amino acids. In nucleotides, the CDR3 is TGCGCCAGCAGCCGATCAGGGGAGGACACTGAAGCTTTCTTT. Protein sequence: CASSRSGEDTEAFF.

J is TRBJ2-6 and V is TRBV15; D is perhaps TRBD1 or TRBD2 (5 bases each). CDR3 length equals 19 residues. Germline values: CDR1 LNHNV, CDR2 YYDKDF (reference sequence). V was shortened by 5 bases and J by 0 bases, with 20 bases between the two germline ends. CDR3 residues: CATSGSGTAIHSGANVLTF. The CDR3 DNA is TGTGCCACCAGCGGCTCCGGGACCGCAATTCACTCTGGGGCCAACGTCCTGACTTTC.

The rearrangement joins TRBV19 to TRBJ1-1; D is unclear. CDR3 length equals 12 residues. The ends were cut back, 3 bases at V and 2 bases at J, with 4 bases in the middle. Looked up from germline, CDR1 is LNHDA and CDR2 is SQIVND (reference sequence). The DNA for the CDR3 is TGTGCCAGTAGTATTTTCAACACTGAAGCTTTCTTT. It encodes CASSIFNTEAFF.

V and J are TRBV5-6 and TRBJ2-7; 8 bases agree with TRBD2. Germline lookup yields CDR1 SGHDT and CDR2 YYEEEE. V lost 2 bases and J lost 2; bases outside the gene matches: 9. CDR3 length: 16 amino acids. CDR3 in DNA: TGTGCCAGCAGCTTCCTCATCGGGGGGGCCCCCTACGAGCAGTACTTC. Protein product: CASSFLIGGAPYEQYF. Filled out from reference TRBV5-6 and TRBJ2-7, the complete variable domain reads DAGVTQSPTHLIKTRGQQVTLRCSPKSGHDTVSWYQQALGQGPQFIFQYYEEEERQRGNFPDRFSGHQFPNYSSELNVNALLLGDSALYLCASSFLIGGAPYEQYFGPGTRLTVT.

The chain couples TRBV19 to TRBJ1-6; D is possibly TRBD1 (6 bases). This CDR3 is built from 13 residues. The germline CDR1 and CDR2 sequences are LNHDA and SQIVND (reference sequence). Trimming cost V 2 bases and J 7 bases, with 6 bases left between them. The CDR3 nucleotides are TGTGCCAGTAGTATAACAGGGAATTCACCCCTCCACTTT. Protein: CASSITGNSPLHF. Together with reference TRBV19 and TRBJ1-6, the CDR3 gives the full variable domain: DGGITQSPKYLFRKEGQNVTLSCEQNLNHDAMYWYRQDPGQGLRLIYYSQIVNDFQKGDIAEGYSVSREKKESFPLTVTSAQKNPTAFYLCASSITGNSPLHFGNGTRLTVT.

The chain recombines TRBV7-9 with TRBJ2-3, with TRBD2 identical over 12 bases. The germline CDR1 and CDR2 sequences are SEHNR and FQNEAQ (reference sequence). This CDR3 is built from 15 residues. J lost 4 bases, V lost 5 bases, and 4 bases had no gene match. DNA for the CDR3: TGTGCCAGCAGCCCACTAGCGGGGGGCCCAGATACGCAGTATTTT. Translation: CASSPLAGGPDTQYF. Looking up the rest from reference TRBV7-9 and TRBJ2-3 gives the full variable domain: DTGVSQNPRHKITKRGQNVTFRCDPISEHNRLYWYRQTLGQGPEFLTYFQNEAQLEKSRLLSDRFSAERPKGSFSTLEIQRTEQGDSAMYLCASSPLAGGPDTQYFGPGTRLTVL.

The rearrangement joins TRBV4-3 to TRBJ2-2; no firm D call. The CDR3 totals 15 residues. Trimming stripped 0 bases from V and 2 bases from J, with 7 bases between. CDR1 and CDR2 from the germline V gene are LGHNA and YSLEER. The CDR3 region is CASSQDRLNTGELFF. As DNA, the CDR3 is TGCGCCAGCAGCCAAGATCGGCTAAACACCGGGGAGCTGTTTTTT.

CDR3 residues: CASSPPGYTF. The CDR3 DNA is TGTGCCAGCAGCCCTCCGGGCTACACCTTC. The J gene is TRBJ1-2, the V gene TRBV7-9; D is undetermined. The V end was cut by 5 bases, the J end by 8 bases, with 6 bases between. Germline CDR1 SEHNR, CDR2 FQNEAQ (reference sequence). CDR3 length: 10 residues.

The chain employs TRBV7-9 and TRBJ2-1; the D call may be TRBD1 or TRBD2 (5 bases each). There are 19 residues in the CDR3. Germline loops: CDR1 SEHNR, CDR2 FQNEAQ (reference sequence). V was cut by 2 bases and J by 0 bases, with 20 bases left in between. CDR3 loop: CASSLLSTGTESSYNEQFF. CDR3 DNA sequence: TGTGCCAGCAGCTTACTCTCTACCGGGACGGAGAGCTCCTACAATGAGCAGTTCTTC.

The V call is TRBV27, the J call TRBJ2-7, with 7 bases matching TRBD2. J gave up 2 bases and V 1 base, and 8 bases lay outside the gene matches. CDR1 MNHEY and CDR2 SMNVEV come from the germline V gene (reference sequence). The CDR3 consists of 16 residues. The CDR3: CASSLLGGGWAYEQYF. In DNA form, the CDR3 reads TGTGCCAGCAGTTTATTGGGCGGGGGTTGGGCCTACGAGCAGTACTTC.

This clone came up once. J is TRBJ1-1 and V is TRBV4-3; tentative D call: TRBD1 (5 bases). V was clipped by 4 bases and J by 1 base, with 13 bases between them. The CDR3 contains 15 residues. Germline V gene lookup returns CDR1 LGHNA and CDR2 YSLEER. In DNA, the CDR3 is TGCGCCAGCAGCCTAGGTGATAGGGGGAACACTGAAGCTTTCTTT. It encodes CASSLGDRGNTEAFF.

The chain couples TRBV5-1 to TRBJ2-3, with D tentatively TRBD2 (5 bases). CDR1 and CDR2 from the germline V gene are SGHRS and YFSETQ. The CDR3 runs to 14 residues. Trimming shortened V by 0 bases and J by 4 bases, and 9 bases separated the two germline ends. The CDR3 loop reads CASSLVAGSDTQYF. CDR3 nucleotide sequence: TGCGCCAGCAGCTTGGTCGCGGGTTCAGATACGCAGTATTTT.

This chain uses TRBV10-2 with TRBJ2-7; 8 bases line up with TRBD2. Germline-derived CDR1 and CDR2 are WSHSY and SAAADI. The CDR3 has 15 amino acids. V was clipped by 2 bases and J by 3 bases; unmatched bases: 6. CDR3 sequence reads: CASSEAPSGGYEQYF. CDR3 nucleotide sequence: TGCGCCAGCAGTGAGGCTCCCAGCGGGGGCTACGAGCAGTACTTC.

The chain is built from TRBV5-4 and TRBJ2-5; D gene unclear. This CDR3 has 15 residues. Germline CDR1 SGHNT, CDR2 YYREEE (reference sequence). V shed 4 bases and J shed 2 bases, with 15 bases lying between them. This chain's CDR3 is CASSAGRIPQETQYF. DNA for the CDR3: TGTGCCAGCAGCGCCGGACGGATACCTCAAGAGACCCAGTACTTC.

This chain joins TRBV5-6 and TRBJ2-5; D remains unclear. The CDR3 loop spans 11 amino acids. Germline loops: CDR1 SGHDT, CDR2 YYEEEE. Trimming shortened V by 2 bases and J by 1 base, and 0 bases separated the two germline ends. CDR3 in amino acids: CASSFQETQYF. The CDR3 nucleotides read TGTGCCAGCAGCTTCCAAGAGACCCAGTACTTC. The full variable domain, in which reference TRBV5-6 and TRBJ2-5 provide the parts outside the CDR3, is DAGVTQSPTHLIKTRGQQVTLRCSPKSGHDTVSWYQQALGQGPQFIFQYYEEEERQRGNFPDRFSGHQFPNYSSELNVNALLLGDSALYLCASSFQETQYFGPGTRLLVL.

V usage is TRBV9 and J usage is TRBJ2-7; the match to TRBD2 covers 8 bases. CDR3 size: 15 residues. CDR1 and CDR2 from the germline V gene are SGDLS and YYNGEE. J lost 3 bases, V lost 0 bases, and 5 bases had no gene match. CDR3 nucleotide sequence: TGTGCCAGCAGCGTAGAAAGCGGGAGTAGCTACGAGCAGTACTTC. Its protein is CASSVESGSSYEQYF.

V is TRBV9 and J is TRBJ2-5; 12 positions agree with TRBD2. Germline CDR1 reads SGDLS; CDR2 reads YYNGEE. CDR3 length: 14 amino acids. Germline trimming cut 0 bases from V and 7 bases from J; bases unmatched to any gene: 1. The CDR3 DNA sequence: TGTGCCAGCAGCGTAGCTAGCGGGGGGGGGACCCAGTACTTC. Translated: CASSVASGGGTQYF.

This chain uses TRBV11-2 with TRBJ2-3; TRBD2 agrees at 9 bases. From germline, CDR1 is SGHAT and CDR2 FQNNGV. There are 16 residues in the CDR3. V lost 3 bases to trimming and J lost 4 bases; unmatched junction nucleotides: 8. The CDR3 region has the DNA TGTGCCAGCAGCTTCCACCTAGCGGGATTTGCAGATACGCAGTATTTT. This codes for CASSFHLAGFADTQYF.

This clone was seen only a few times. The chain is built from TRBV5-6 and TRBJ2-1; D not resolved. Germline assignment: CDR1 SGHDT and CDR2 YYEEEE. Trimming took off 0 bases at V and 7 bases at J, with 5 bases between the two ends. This CDR3 spans 12 amino acids. The CDR3 here is CASSLGGNEQFF. The CDR3 bases are TGTGCCAGCAGCTTGGGGGGTAATGAGCAGTTCTTC.

The rearrangement joins TRBV7-9 to TRBJ1-3, with D uncertain. Trimming shortened V by 8 bases and J by 4 bases, and 9 bases separated the two germline ends. Germline V CDR1 and CDR2: SEHNR, FQNEAQ (reference sequence). This CDR3 comprises 12 residues. CDR3 nucleotide sequence: TGTGCCAGCGGACCGTCAGGAAACACCATATATTTT. Its translation: CASGPSGNTIYF.

The genes are TRBV27 and TRBJ1-4; 7 nucleotides match TRBD1. V gave up 2 bases and J gave up 15 bases; unmatched junction bases: 9. From germline, CDR1 is MNHEY and CDR2 SMNVEV (reference sequence). The CDR3 runs 13 residues. CDR3 region: CASSLLTGDKMFF. In DNA form, the CDR3 reads TGTGCCAGCAGTTTACTAACAGGGGATAAGATGTTTTTT.

The rearrangement joins TRBV27 to TRBJ2-3; TRBD2 agrees at 13 bases. Trimming at V came to 6 bases and at J to 3 bases, leaving 3 bases not matched to a gene. The CDR3 runs 15 residues. Germline CDR1 is MNHEY and CDR2 is SMNVEV (reference sequence). The CDR3, as DNA: TGTGCCAGCAGCCCGGGACTAGCGGGAACAGATACGCAGTATTTT. The encoded protein is CASSPGLAGTDTQYF.

The V gene is TRBV5-6, the J gene TRBJ2-7; 9 bases align to TRBD1. This CDR3 comprises 14 residues. The ends lost 3 bases at V and 2 bases at J; junction bases unmatched: 3. CDR1 SGHDT and CDR2 YYEEEE come from the germline V gene. The CDR3 region is CASSYGTGTYEQYF. The CDR3 DNA follows: TGTGCCAGCAGCTATGGGACAGGGACCTACGAGCAGTACTTC.

This clone was recorded once. The rearrangement links TRBV5-5 to TRBJ2-2; D call uncertain. Germline V gene data show CDR1 as SGHKS and CDR2 as YYEKEE (reference sequence). V gave up 2 bases and J gave up 4 bases, with 9 bases separating them. The CDR3 length is 14 residues. The DNA of the CDR3 is TGTGCCAGCAGCTTACTGGACGGCACCGGGGAGCTGTTTTTT. This codes for CASSLLDGTGELFF.